The present TCR beta chain was sequenced within a study of cytomegalovirus exposure and HLA in healthy donors. Overall study results and limits: Being productive about 87% or about 30% of the time was typical of most TCR beta V segments in an earlier analysis. Later on, a genetic analysis was performed. It linked a missense variant in DCLRE1C with V- and J-gene trimming of TCR beta. Several of the most significant clusters were apparently associated with common viral pathogens in a later analysis.

The germline gives CDR1 SGHDT, CDR2 YYEEEE. V lost 9 bases and J 1 base, leaving 16 bases between the germline ends. This CDR3 region has 14 residues. A multiplex PCR was run with 60 Vbeta primers and 13 Jbeta primers. Produced via immunoSEQ multiplex PCR; TCRdb's table is partial and in-frame only. The profile covers some 57,000 clones, with 70% to 75% appearing a single time and under 7% taken by the ten largest. As to this clone: The antigen remains unidentified.

Healthy bone marrow donors supplied every sample. The sequenced material came from PBMCs. This chain links TRBV5-6 with TRBJ2-5; D is perhaps TRBD2 (7 bases). The clonotype comes from a woman in her 30s in good health and CMV-seronegative. Written as DNA, the CDR3 is TGTGCCACTAGTGGGGGGGGCCCCCAAGAGACCCAGTACTTC. It encodes CATSGGGPQETQYF.